The present entry profiles one T cell receptor (beta chain) with its context. Clones were read by immunoSEQ multiplex PCR, and TCRdb kept only the in-frame ones, dropping some. The sample includes about 48,000 clones, over 80% of them seen just once. The data originate from a study of OX40 agonist ivuxolimab in advanced cancers. Across the whole study: Participants could have had prior anti-PD-1, anti-PD-L1 or anti-CTLA-4 therapy, and 40% had some.

Germline V lookup: CDR1 SGHRS, CDR2 YFSETQ. V lost 0 bases and J 2 bases, leaving 7 bases between the germline ends. This CDR3 is 14 amino acids long. V gene TRBV5-1 combines with J gene TRBJ2-3, with D perhaps matching TRBD1 (6 bases). This TCR was recovered from an adult with an advanced solid tumor such as melanoma, head and neck, liver or kidney cancer. This specimen consisted of CD4+ or CD8+ T cells sorted from blood, obtained in a trial of the OX40 agonist ivuxolimab. This CDR3 is CASSLGDITDTQYF. CDR3 bases: TGCGCCAGCAGCTTGGGGGACATCACAGATACGCAGTATTTT. Together with reference TRBV5-1 and TRBJ2-3, the CDR3 gives the full variable domain: KAGVTQTPRYLIKTRGQQVTLSCSPISGHRSVSWYQQTPGQGLQFLFEYFSETQRNKGNFPGRFSGRQFSNSRSEMNVSTLELGDSALYLCASSLGDITDTQYFGPGTRLTVL.